These T cell receptor beta chains were read from a single sample in a study of blood T cell repertoires in COVID-19. Clones were sequenced by immunoSEQ multiplex PCR, and TCRdb holds only the in-frame ones, with some missing. The top ten hold around a quarter of the sample, which has about 50,000 clones, 81% seen once. The sample was peripheral blood. The source is a woman at least 80 years old with COVID-19, enrolled during active disease. CDR3s include the opening cysteine and the closing phenylalanine or tryptophan. D genes are given only for firm matches. Rows give clone size only sometimes, using once, few, many, or a class for an expanded clone.

cdr3_length j_call v_call d_call clone_size cdr3_nt cdr3_aa
14 TRBJ2-7 TRBV30 TRBD1 NA TGTGCCTGGAAAGGACAGGGGATTTCCTACGAGCAGTACTTC CAWKGQGISYEQYF
16 TRBJ2-7 TRBV19 TRBD2 NA TGTGCCAGTAGTCTTGATGGCGGGAGCGGGTCCTACGAGCAGTACTTC CASSLDGGSGSYEQYF
13 TRBJ2-3 TRBV12-3/TRBV12-4 NA NA TGTGCCAGCAGCGGCGGGAGCACAGATACGCAGTATTTT CASSGGSTDTQYF
16 TRBJ2-7 TRBV19 TRBD2 few TGTGCCAGTAGTAGAGGACTAGCAGGGAGGCATAACGAGCAGTACTTC CASSRGLAGRHNEQYF
14 TRBJ2-3 TRBV7-3 NA NA TGTGCCAGCAGCCCTATGACAGGAGCAGATACGCAGTATTTT CASSPMTGADTQYF
14 TRBJ2-1 TRBV6-5 TRBD2 NA TGTGCCAGCGCCGGACTAGCGGGAGGGAATGAGCAGTTCTTC CASAGLAGGNEQFF
15 TRBJ1-2 TRBV19 NA NA TGTGCCAGTAGTATAGAGGCAGGGTTTGACTATGGCTACACCTTC CASSIEAGFDYGYTF
15 TRBJ2-7 TRBV9 TRBD2 NA TGTGCCAGCAGCGTAGATGGACTAGTCAGCGACGAGCAGTACTTC CASSVDGLVSDEQYF
16 TRBJ2-1 TRBV10-2 NA once TGCGCCAGCAGTGAAAGGGGCAGGAGCTCCTACAATGAGCAGTTCTTC CASSERGRSSYNEQFF
13 TRBJ2-7 TRBV3-1/TRBV3-2 NA few TGTGCCAGCAGCCAACGCGGGTCGTACGAGCAGTACTTC CASSQRGSYEQYF
14 TRBJ1-4 TRBV3-1/TRBV3-2 NA NA TGTGCCAGCAGCCAGTCCCCCCGGGGTGAAAAACTGTTTTTT CASSQSPRGEKLFF
16 TRBJ2-7 TRBV6-2/TRBV6-3 NA NA TGTGCCAGCAGTTACGGTGGCACTAGTGATTCCTACGAGCAGTACTTC CASSYGGTSDSYEQYF
14 TRBJ1-1 TRBV11-1 NA NA TGTGCCAGCAGCTTACAGGGCGTGAACACTGAAGCTTTCTTT CASSLQGVNTEAFF
18 TRBJ2-5 TRBV19 TRBD2 NA TGTGCCAGTAGTATGGGGACTAGCGGTTTCTCAAAGCGGGAGACCCAGTACTTC CASSMGTSGFSKRETQYF
13 TRBJ2-7 TRBV12-3/TRBV12-4 TRBD1 NA TGTGCCAGCAGTCCAGACAGGGGGCGAGAGCAGTACTTC CASSPDRGREQYF
13 TRBJ2-6 TRBV7-3 NA NA TGTGCCAGCAGCTCTCCCGGGGCCAACGTCCTGACTTTC CASSSPGANVLTF
15 TRBJ2-3 TRBV28 NA NA TGTGCCAGCAGTTTAGTAGGGGCCCGAACAGATACGCAGTATTTT CASSLVGARTDTQYF
14 TRBJ2-2 TRBV15 NA NA TGTGCCACCAGCAGCGGGAGCGCCACCGGGGAGCTGTTTTTT CATSSGSATGELFF
11 TRBJ1-2 TRBV20-1 TRBD1 NA TGCAGTGCGTTCAGGGGGCTATTTCACACCTTC CSAFRGLFHTF
15 TRBJ2-7 TRBV7-2 TRBD2 NA TGTGCCAGCAGCCGCGGGAGGGGGGGCGAATACGAGCAGTACTTC CASSRGRGGEYEQYF
11 TRBJ2-5 TRBV5-1 NA NA TGCGCCAGCAGCCGTGCAGGGACCCAGTACTTC CASSRAGTQYF
17 TRBJ1-5 TRBV19 NA NA TGTGCCAGTAGTAACCCACGGGGGGGCTATAGCAATCAGCCCCAGCATTTT CASSNPRGGYSNQPQHF
15 TRBJ2-7 TRBV7-3 TRBD2 NA TGTGCCAGCAGCTTCGGTAGCGGGGGGCTCTACGAGCAGTACTTC CASSFGSGGLYEQYF
13 TRBJ2-5 TRBV28 NA NA TGTGCCAGCAGTTCTGGGGGCGAGGAGACCCAGTACTTC CASSSGGEETQYF
15 TRBJ2-4 TRBV7-8 TRBD2 NA TGTGCCAGCAGCTTAAATAGCGGGACCAAAAACATTCAGTACTTC CASSLNSGTKNIQYF
15 TRBJ2-2 TRBV15 NA few TGTGCCACCAGCAGGCCTACAGGGAACACCGGGGAGCTGTTTTTT CATSRPTGNTGELFF
14 TRBJ2-3 TRBV5-6 NA NA TGTGCCAGCAGCTTCATGGACTACACAGATACGCAGTATTTT CASSFMDYTDTQYF
15 TRBJ1-6 TRBV19 TRBD1 NA TGTGCCAGTAGTCGAGGGGGACAGGCCCATTCACCCCTCCACTTT CASSRGGQAHSPLHF
13 TRBJ2-7 TRBV6-2/TRBV6-3 TRBD2 NA TGTGCCAGCAGCCTAGCGGACTTCTACGAGCAGTACTTC CASSLADFYEQYF
15 TRBJ2-7 TRBV7-2 TRBD2 NA TGTGCCAGCAGCCTCCTAGCGGGAGGAACCTACGAGCAGTACTTC CASSLLAGGTYEQYF
16 TRBJ2-7 TRBV7-9 TRBD2 once TGTGCCAGCAGCTTAGGACCTAGCGGGGACCCCTACGAGCAGTACTTC CASSLGPSGDPYEQYF
14 TRBJ1-5 TRBV5-1 NA NA TGCGCCAGCAGCGTGGACCTTTCTGGCCAGCCCCAGCATTTT CASSVDLSGQPQHF
13 TRBJ2-1 TRBV28 TRBD2 NA TGTGCCAGCAGTTTCCCGGCGGGGGGCACCAAGTTCTTC CASSFPAGGTKFF
18 TRBJ2-5 TRBV29-1 TRBD2 NA TGCAGCGTTGAAGGTTGGGGGACTAGCGGGTTGGGTCACGAGACCCAGTACTTC CSVEGWGTSGLGHETQYF
14 TRBJ2-1 TRBV30 TRBD1 NA TGTGCCTGGGCCCGGGACAGGGCCCGAAATGAGCAGTTCTTC CAWARDRARNEQFF
15 TRBJ1-6 TRBV28 NA NA TGTGCCAGCAGTCCCAGGGGAGTGTTCAGTTCACCCCTCCACTTT CASSPRGVFSSPLHF
15 TRBJ2-1 TRBV11-3 TRBD2 NA TGTGCCAGCAGCTCCCCGGAAGCGGGATACAATGAGCAGTTCTTC CASSSPEAGYNEQFF
20 TRBJ2-7 TRBV27 TRBD2 NA TGTGCCAGCAGTTTAGCCCCTCCAGGGTTCGCCGGGACTAGCTCCTACGAGCAGTACTTC CASSLAPPGFAGTSSYEQYF
13 TRBJ2-1 TRBV6-5 TRBD1 few TGTGCCAGCAGCTCTACAGGGGGGAATGAGCAGTTCTTC CASSSTGGNEQFF
16 TRBJ2-7 TRBV7-9 TRBD1 NA TGTGCCAGCAGCTTAGCGGGGACACCAGGGGGCTACGAGCAGTACTTC CASSLAGTPGGYEQYF
13 TRBJ1-1 TRBV6-6 NA NA TGTGCCAGCAGCCAGGGTTTGAACACTGAAGCTTTCTTT CASSQGLNTEAFF
16 TRBJ1-1 TRBV5-4 NA NA TGTGCCAGCAGCCACGGGCCGCTCGAACTAGGGACTGAAGCTTTCTTT CASSHGPLELGTEAFF
15 TRBJ2-7 TRBV28 NA NA TGTGCCAGCAGTCAACCAGGACACCCTTTTTACGAGCAGTACTTC CASSQPGHPFYEQYF
14 TRBJ1-2 TRBV9 TRBD1 NA TGTGCCAGCAGCTCCGCCAGGGACAGCTATGGCTACACCTTC CASSSARDSYGYTF
16 TRBJ2-3 TRBV7-7 TRBD2 NA TGTGCTAGCAGCTCGGGGACTAGCGGTTACACAGATACGCAGTATTTT CASSSGTSGYTDTQYF
15 TRBJ2-2 TRBV14 TRBD2 NA TGTGCCAGCAGCCAAAGCGGGAGGAGCACCGGGGAGCTGTTTTTT CASSQSGRSTGELFF
15 TRBJ2-3 TRBV9 TRBD2 NA TGTGCCAGCAGCCCCTGGGGCGGGAGTACAGATACGCAGTATTTT CASSPWGGSTDTQYF
16 TRBJ2-5 TRBV4-1 NA NA TGCGCCAGCAGCCAAGAACTCCGGGACTACCAAGAGACCCAGTACTTC CASSQELRDYQETQYF
16 TRBJ2-6 TRBV7-3 NA NA TGTGCCAGCAGCTTAACGGGACGGACTAAAGCCAACGTCCTGACTTTC CASSLTGRTKANVLTF
14 TRBJ2-1 TRBV14 TRBD1 NA TGTGCCAGCAGCCCAGGGACAGGGTTCTATGAGCAGTTCTTC CASSPGTGFYEQFF
14 TRBJ1-3 TRBV5-5 TRBD1 NA TGTGCCAGCAGCTTGGGAGGGGGCTATGACACCATATATTTT CASSLGGGYDTIYF
13 TRBJ1-2 TRBV6-2/TRBV6-3 NA NA TGTGCCAGCAGTTCACAGGGCTGGGATGGCTACACCTTC CASSSQGWDGYTF
18 TRBJ2-4 TRBV18 TRBD2 NA TGTGCCAGCTCACCTTCGGCGGGAGTGGTAGCCGCCAAAAACATTCAGTACTTC CASSPSAGVVAAKNIQYF